The rows below give T cell receptor beta chains drawn from one sample of a study of blood T cells in healthy people across ages. TCRdb re-called the 5' RACE reads through MiXCR, storing one row per CDR3 protein. The sample lists roughly 830,000 distinct CDR3 sequences, 55% to 65% seen once, with roughly a quarter in the top ten. The source material was blood. The source of these receptors is a man younger than 40 in good health. CDR3s include the opening cysteine and the closing phenylalanine or tryptophan. D genes are given only for firm matches. Size values are once, few and many counts, or a class for expanded clones, and some rows have none.

j_call	clone_size	d_call	v_call	cdr3_aa	cdr3_nt
TRBJ2-1	NA	TRBD1	TRBV10-3	CAISDGTGDNEQFF	TGTGCCATCAGTGACGGGACAGGGGACAATGAGCAGTTCTTC
TRBJ2-6	NA	NA	TRBV27	CASSSPRRQSGANVLTF	TGTGCCAGCAGTTCACCCCGGAGGCAGTCTGGGGCCAACGTCCTGACTTTC
TRBJ2-1	NA	NA	TRBV6-5	CASSYSGDNSYNEQFF	TGTGCCAGCAGTTACTCGGGGGACAACTCCTACAATGAGCAGTTCTTC
TRBJ1-5	once	NA	TRBV12-3/TRBV12-4	CASSYRTGDSTDTQHF	TGTGCCAGCAGTTACAGGACGGGGGATAGCACAGATACGCAGCATTTT
TRBJ2-1	NA	NA	TRBV7-2	CASSLIDSSYNEQFF	TGTGCCAGCAGTTTAATAGATAGCTCCTACAATGAGCAGTTCTTC
TRBJ2-5	NA	NA	TRBV12-3/TRBV12-4	CASSPNRVGSQYF	TGTGCCAGCAGTCCCAATAGGGTAGGGTCCCAGTACTTC
TRBJ2-1	few	NA	TRBV20-1	CSAPSQGHEQFF	TGCAGTGCTCCCTCACAGGGACATGAGCAGTTCTTC
TRBJ2-1	once	NA	TRBV28	CASSRGPTPGQFF	TGTGCCAGCAGCCGGGGACCGACCCCAGGGCAGTTCTTC
TRBJ1-1	NA	TRBD1	TRBV4-2	CASSQGTGAVGTEAFF	TGTGCCAGCAGCCAGGGGACAGGGGCGGTCGGCACTGAAGCTTTCTTT
TRBJ2-5	NA	NA	TRBV30	CAWTEGGETQYF	TGTGCCTGGACGGAGGGAGGAGAGACCCAGTACTTC
TRBJ1-1	NA	NA	TRBV12-3/TRBV12-4	CASSFLGSEAFF	TGTGCCAGCAGTTTCCTTGGCTCTGAAGCTTTCTTT
TRBJ1-1	NA	NA	TRBV12-3/TRBV12-4	CASTRPEENTEAFF	TGTGCCAGCACGCGCCCGGAGGAGAACACTGAAGCTTTCTTT
TRBJ2-1	NA	TRBD2	TRBV4-3	CASSQYRTSPGNEQFF	TGCGCCAGCAGCCAGTACCGGACTAGCCCGGGGAATGAGCAGTTCTTC
TRBJ2-1	NA	NA	TRBV11-2	CASSLTRDRINEQFF	TGTGCCAGCAGCTTAACGCGAGACAGGATTAATGAGCAGTTCTTC
TRBJ2-1	NA	TRBD2	TRBV29-1	CSVVGLAGEIYNEQFF	TGCAGCGTAGTAGGACTAGCGGGGGAGATTTACAATGAGCAGTTCTTC
TRBJ2-7	few	NA	TRBV28	CASSLGKFYEQYF	TGTGCCAGCAGTTTAGGAAAGTTCTACGAGCAGTACTTC
TRBJ2-5	few	TRBD2	TRBV27	CASSAQVAGGLQETQYF	TGTGCCAGCAGTGCGCAGGTGGCGGGGGGCCTCCAAGAGACCCAGTACTTC
TRBJ2-7	NA	TRBD1	TRBV20-1	CSARDRGHGGFFYEQYF	TGCAGTGCTAGGGACAGGGGGCATGGAGGGTTTTTCTACGAGCAGTACTTC
TRBJ1-1	NA	NA	TRBV6-1	CASSEVFAGDTEAFF	TGTGCCAGTAGTGAAGTCTTTGCGGGGGACACTGAAGCTTTCTTT
TRBJ1-2	NA	TRBD1	TRBV30	CAWGDRGFSGYTF	TGTGCCTGGGGAGACAGGGGTTTTTCTGGCTACACCTTC
TRBJ2-3	NA	NA	TRBV10-3	CAIRNNRDDTQYF	TGTGCCATCAGAAACAACCGGGATGATACGCAGTATTTT
TRBJ2-1	few	NA	TRBV20-1	CSASPTHGVGWNEQFF	TGCAGTGCTAGTCCCACCCATGGGGTGGGGTGGAATGAGCAGTTCTTC
TRBJ2-5	NA	TRBD2	TRBV6-4	CASSASGLATETQYF	TGTGCCAGCAGTGCCTCGGGACTAGCTACGGAGACCCAGTACTTC
TRBJ2-7	once	NA	TRBV20-1	CSADGSAYEQYF	TGCAGTGCTGACGGGAGCGCCTACGAGCAGTACTTC
TRBJ2-7	once	TRBD1	TRBV30	CAWSYYRDRGSYEQYF	TGTGCCTGGAGTTACTACCGGGACAGGGGCTCCTACGAGCAGTACTTC
TRBJ2-5	once	TRBD1	TRBV12-3/TRBV12-4	CASSLYRDSEETQYF	TGTGCCAGCAGCCTATACCGGGACAGCGAAGAGACCCAGTACTTC
TRBJ2-1	NA	NA	TRBV6-6	CASSYPTRMNEQFF	TGTGCCAGCAGTTACCCCACCAGGATGAATGAGCAGTTCTTC
TRBJ2-1	NA	NA	TRBV4-2	CASSQDPLGEQFF	TGTGCCAGCAGCCAAGACCCCTTGGGTGAGCAGTTCTTC
TRBJ2-1	NA	TRBD2	TRBV12-3/TRBV12-4	CASSFSGGALNEQFF	TGTGCCAGCAGTTTTAGCGGGGGGGCTTTAAATGAGCAGTTCTTC
TRBJ2-7	NA	NA	TRBV3-1	CASSPVGISYEQYF	TGTGCCAGCAGCCCCGTCGGGATTTCCTACGAGCAGTACTTC
TRBJ2-3	NA	NA	TRBV20-1	CSASGYREVTDTQYF	TGCAGTGCTAGCGGTTACAGGGAGGTCACAGATACGCAGTATTTT
TRBJ2-6	NA	NA	TRBV29-1	CSVEGQQEFSGANVLTF	TGCAGCGTTGAAGGGCAGCAAGAATTCTCTGGGGCCAACGTCCTGACTTTC
TRBJ2-4	once	TRBD1	TRBV7-2	CASSPLDRSQYF	TGTGCCAGCAGCCCATTGGACAGGAGTCAGTACTTC
TRBJ1-1	NA	NA	TRBV12-3/TRBV12-4	CASSFQINTEAFF	TGTGCCAGCAGTTTCCAGATTAACACTGAAGCTTTCTTT
TRBJ1-6	NA	NA	TRBV4-3	CASSQDWGNNNSPLHF	TGCGCCAGCAGCCAAGATTGGGGAAACAATAATTCACCCCTCCACTTT
TRBJ2-2	NA	NA	TRBV9	CASSVRAANTGELFF	TGTGCCAGCAGCGTCCGGGCAGCGAACACCGGGGAGCTGTTTTTT
TRBJ2-7	NA	TRBD2	TRBV7-9	CASSWTSGAEQYF	TGTGCCAGCAGCTGGACTAGCGGGGCCGAGCAGTACTTC
TRBJ1-5	NA	TRBD1	TRBV9	CASSAGTGGQPQHF	TGTGCCAGCAGCGCAGGGACAGGCGGTCAGCCCCAGCATTTT
TRBJ2-3	NA	NA	TRBV7-3	CASSLTRRDTQYF	TGTGCCAGCAGCTTAACGAGGCGGGATACGCAGTATTTT
TRBJ2-1	few	TRBD2	TRBV9	CASSVGGERGGEQFF	TGTGCCAGCAGCGTAGGCGGAGAGCGGGGGGGTGAGCAGTTCTTC
TRBJ2-5	NA	TRBD1	TRBV6-1	CASRPGGMETQYF	TGTGCCAGCCGTCCAGGGGGCATGGAGACCCAGTACTTC
TRBJ1-2	few	NA	TRBV9	CASSVEGSPEGYTF	TGTGCCAGCAGCGTAGAAGGCTCCCCGGAAGGCTACACCTTC
TRBJ1-5	NA	NA	TRBV20-1	CSARGGRAGQPQHF	TGCAGTGCTAGAGGAGGCAGGGCCGGTCAGCCCCAGCATTTT
TRBJ2-7	few	TRBD2	TRBV20-1	CSARLAGGVLDEQYF	TGCAGTGCCCGACTAGCGGGGGGGGTCTTGGACGAGCAGTACTTC
TRBJ2-7	NA	NA	TRBV4-2	CASSPGGGPHYYEQYF	TGTGCCAGCAGCCCTGGGGGGGGGCCCCATTACTACGAGCAGTACTTC
TRBJ2-3	NA	NA	TRBV27	CASSLFVGAKGEQYF	TGTGCCAGCAGTTTATTTGTGGGGGCCAAGGGGGAGCAGTATTTT